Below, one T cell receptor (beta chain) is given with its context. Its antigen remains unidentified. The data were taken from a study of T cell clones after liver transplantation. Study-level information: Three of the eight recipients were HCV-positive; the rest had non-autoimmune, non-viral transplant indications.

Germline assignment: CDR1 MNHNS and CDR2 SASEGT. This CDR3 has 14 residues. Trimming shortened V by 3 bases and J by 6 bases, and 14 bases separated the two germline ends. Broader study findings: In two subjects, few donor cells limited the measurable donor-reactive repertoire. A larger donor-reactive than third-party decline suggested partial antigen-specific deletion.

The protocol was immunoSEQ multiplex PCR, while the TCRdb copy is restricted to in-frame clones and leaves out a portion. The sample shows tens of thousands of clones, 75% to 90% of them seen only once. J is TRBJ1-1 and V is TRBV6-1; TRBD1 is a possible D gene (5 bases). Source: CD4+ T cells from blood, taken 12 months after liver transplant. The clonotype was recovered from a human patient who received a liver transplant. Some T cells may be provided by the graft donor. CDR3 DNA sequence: TGTGCCAGCAGTGATAGTGGGGACTGGGCTGAAGCTTTCTTT. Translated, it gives CASSDSGDWAEAFF.